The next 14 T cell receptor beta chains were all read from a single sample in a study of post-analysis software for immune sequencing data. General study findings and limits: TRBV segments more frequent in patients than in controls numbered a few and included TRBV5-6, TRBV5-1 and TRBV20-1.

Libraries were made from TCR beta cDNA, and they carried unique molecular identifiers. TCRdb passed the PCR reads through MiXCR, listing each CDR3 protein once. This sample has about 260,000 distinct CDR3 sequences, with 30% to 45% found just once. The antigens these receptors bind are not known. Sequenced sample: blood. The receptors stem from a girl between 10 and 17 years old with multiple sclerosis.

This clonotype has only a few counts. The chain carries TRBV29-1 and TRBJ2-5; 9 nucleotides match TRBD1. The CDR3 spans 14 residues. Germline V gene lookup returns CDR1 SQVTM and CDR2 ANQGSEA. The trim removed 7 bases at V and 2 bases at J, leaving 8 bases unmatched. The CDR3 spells CSGQGGIGQETQYF. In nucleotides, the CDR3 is TGCAGCGGACAGGGGGGGATTGGTCAAGAGACCCAGTACTTC. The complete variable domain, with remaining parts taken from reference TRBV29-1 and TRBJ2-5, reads SAVISQKPSRDICQRGTSLTIQCQVDSQVTMMFWYRQQPGQSLTLIATANQGSEATYESGFVIDKFPISRPNLTFSTLTVSNMSPEDSSIYLCSGQGGIGQETQYFGPGTRLLVL.

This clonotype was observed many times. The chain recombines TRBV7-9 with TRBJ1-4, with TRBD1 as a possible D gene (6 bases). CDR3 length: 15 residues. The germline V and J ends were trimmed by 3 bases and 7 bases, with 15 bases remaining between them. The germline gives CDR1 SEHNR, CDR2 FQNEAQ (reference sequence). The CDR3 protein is CASSFQPGGREKLFF. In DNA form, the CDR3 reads TGTGCCAGCAGCTTTCAGCCCGGGGGCCGTGAAAAACTGTTTTTT.

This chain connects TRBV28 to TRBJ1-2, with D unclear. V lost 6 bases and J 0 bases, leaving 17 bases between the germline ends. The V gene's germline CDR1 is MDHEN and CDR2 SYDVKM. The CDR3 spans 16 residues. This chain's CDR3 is CASSPCSLLANYGYTF. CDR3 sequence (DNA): TGTGCCAGCAGCCCATGCAGCCTCCTAGCTAACTATGGCTACACCTTC.

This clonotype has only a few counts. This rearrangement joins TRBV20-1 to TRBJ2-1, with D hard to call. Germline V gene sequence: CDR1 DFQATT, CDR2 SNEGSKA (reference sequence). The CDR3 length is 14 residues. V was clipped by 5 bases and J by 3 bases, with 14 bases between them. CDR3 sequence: CSAHTPANYNEQFF. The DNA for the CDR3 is TGCAGTGCTCACACTCCAGCCAACTACAATGAGCAGTTCTTC.

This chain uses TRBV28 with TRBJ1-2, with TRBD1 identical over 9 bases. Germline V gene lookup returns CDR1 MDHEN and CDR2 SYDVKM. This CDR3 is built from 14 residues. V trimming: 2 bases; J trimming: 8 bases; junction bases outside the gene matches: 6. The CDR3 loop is CASSLVQGARGYTF. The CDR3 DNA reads TGTGCCAGCAGTTTAGTACAGGGGGCAAGGGGCTACACCTTC.

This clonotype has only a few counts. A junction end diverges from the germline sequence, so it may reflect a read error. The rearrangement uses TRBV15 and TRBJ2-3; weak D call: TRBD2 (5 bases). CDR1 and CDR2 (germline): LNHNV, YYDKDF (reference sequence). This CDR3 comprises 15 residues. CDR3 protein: CAISTRVISTDTQYF. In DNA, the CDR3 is TGTGCCATCAGCACGAGGGTTATTAGCACAGATACGCAGTATTTT. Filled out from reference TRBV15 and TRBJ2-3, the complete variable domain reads DAMVIQNPRYQVTQFGKPVTLSCSQTLNHNVMYWYQQKSSQAPKLLFHYYDKDFNNEADTPDNFQSRRPNTSFCFLDIRSPGLGDTAMYLCAISTRVISTDTQYFGPGTRLTVL.

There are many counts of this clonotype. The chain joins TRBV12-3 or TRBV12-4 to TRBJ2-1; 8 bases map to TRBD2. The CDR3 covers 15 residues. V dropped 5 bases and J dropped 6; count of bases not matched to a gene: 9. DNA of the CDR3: TGTGCCAGCAGTCTCTCGGCGGGAGGCGTCAATGAGCAGTTCTTC. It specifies CASSLSAGGVNEQFF.

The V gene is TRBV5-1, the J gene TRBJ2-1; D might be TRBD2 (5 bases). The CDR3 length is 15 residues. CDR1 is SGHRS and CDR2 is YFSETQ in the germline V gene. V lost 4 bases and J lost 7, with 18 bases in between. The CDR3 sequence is CASSPRTGSGNEQFF. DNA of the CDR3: TGCGCCAGCAGCCCCCGGACGGGGTCTGGTAATGAGCAGTTCTTC.

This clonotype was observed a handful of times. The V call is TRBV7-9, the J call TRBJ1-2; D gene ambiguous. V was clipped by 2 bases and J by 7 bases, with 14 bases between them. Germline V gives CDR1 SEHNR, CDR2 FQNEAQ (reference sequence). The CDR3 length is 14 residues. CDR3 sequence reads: CASSLLEGAGGYTF. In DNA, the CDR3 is TGTGCCAGCAGCTTACTAGAGGGCGCGGGTGGCTACACCTTC. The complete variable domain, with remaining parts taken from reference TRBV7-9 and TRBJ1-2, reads DTGVSQNPRHKITKRGQNVTFRCDPISEHNRLYWYRQTLGQGPEFLTYFQNEAQLEKSRLLSDRFSAERPKGSFSTLEIQRTEQGDSAMYLCASSLLEGAGGYTFGSGTRLTVV.

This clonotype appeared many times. The CDR3 here is CASSPGQGLWDAEAFF. The CDR3 DNA reads as TGTGCCAGCAGCCCAGGACAGGGCCTTTGGGACGCTGAAGCTTTCTTT. This rearrangement joins TRBV5-6 to TRBJ1-1; TRBD1 matches at 8 bases. The V gene's germline CDR1 is SGHDT and CDR2 YYEEEE. The CDR3 is 16 residues long. V shed 4 bases and J 6 bases; nucleotides not matched to a gene: 14.

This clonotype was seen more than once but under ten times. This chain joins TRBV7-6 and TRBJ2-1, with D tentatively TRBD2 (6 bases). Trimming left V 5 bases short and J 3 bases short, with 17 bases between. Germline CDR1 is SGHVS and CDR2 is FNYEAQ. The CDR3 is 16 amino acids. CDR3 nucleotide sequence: TGTGCCAGCAGCGGGGAGGAGCGGGTAAGCTACAATGAGCAGTTCTTC. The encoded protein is CASSGEERVSYNEQFF.

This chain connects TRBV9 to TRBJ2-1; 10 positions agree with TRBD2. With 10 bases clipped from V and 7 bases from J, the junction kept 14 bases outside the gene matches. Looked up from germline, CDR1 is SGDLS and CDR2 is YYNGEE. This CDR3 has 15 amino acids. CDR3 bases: TGTGCCTCATCCAATCCAGCGGGAGGGGTGAATGAGCAGTTCTTC. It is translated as CASSNPAGGVNEQFF.

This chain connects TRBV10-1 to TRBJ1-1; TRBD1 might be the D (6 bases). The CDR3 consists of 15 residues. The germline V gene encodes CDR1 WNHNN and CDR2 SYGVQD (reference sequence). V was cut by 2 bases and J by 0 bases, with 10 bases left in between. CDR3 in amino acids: CASSERQVMNTEAFF. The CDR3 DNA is TGCGCCAGCAGTGAGAGACAGGTTATGAACACTGAAGCTTTCTTT.

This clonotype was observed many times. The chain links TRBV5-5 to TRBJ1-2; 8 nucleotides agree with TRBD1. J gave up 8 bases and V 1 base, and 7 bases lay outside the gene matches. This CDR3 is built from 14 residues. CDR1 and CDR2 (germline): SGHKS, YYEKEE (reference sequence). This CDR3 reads CASSLNRGNSGYTF. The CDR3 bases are TGTGCCAGCAGCTTGAACAGGGGGAATAGCGGCTACACCTTC.